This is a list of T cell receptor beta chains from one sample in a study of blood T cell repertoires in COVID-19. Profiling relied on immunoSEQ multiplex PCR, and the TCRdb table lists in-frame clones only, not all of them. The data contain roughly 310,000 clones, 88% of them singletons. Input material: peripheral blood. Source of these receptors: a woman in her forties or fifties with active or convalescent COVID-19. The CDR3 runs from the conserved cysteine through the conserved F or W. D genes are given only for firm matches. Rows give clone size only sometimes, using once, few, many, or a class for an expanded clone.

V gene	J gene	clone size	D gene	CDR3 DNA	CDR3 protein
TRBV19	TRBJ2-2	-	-	TGTGCCAGTAGTATAGCAGGGCAGGGGGGCACCGGGGAGCTGTTTTTT	CASSIAGQGGTGELFF
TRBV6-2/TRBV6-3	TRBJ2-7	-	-	TGTGCCAGCAGTTACTCGACCCAGTCGGGGTACGAGCAGTACTTC	CASSYSTQSGYEQYF
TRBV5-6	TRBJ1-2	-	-	TGTGCCAGCAGCTTGGAAAGGACAGCTTCTTATGGCTACACCTTC	CASSLERTASYGYTF
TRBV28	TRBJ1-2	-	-	TGTGCCAGCAGTTTATTTCAAAGCCCCTATGGCTACACCTTC	CASSLFQSPYGYTF
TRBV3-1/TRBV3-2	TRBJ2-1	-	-	TGTGCCAGCAGCCCCCCCTGGGAGGATGAGCAGTTCTTC	CASSPPWEDEQFF
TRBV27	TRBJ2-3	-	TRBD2	TGTGCCAGCAGTTTATCTGGTAGCGGGAGATATGGGACAGATACGCAGTATTTT	CASSLSGSGRYGTDTQYF
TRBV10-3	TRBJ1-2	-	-	TGTGCCATCAGCCACTCCTCTAACTATGGCTACACCTTC	CAISHSSNYGYTF
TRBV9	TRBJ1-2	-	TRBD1	TGTGCCAGCAGCGTAGCTCTCGGACAGGGCGGCTACACCTTC	CASSVALGQGGYTF
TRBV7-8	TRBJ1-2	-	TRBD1	TGTGCCAGCAGCACAGGGACAGGGATTACTATGCGCTACACCTTC	CASSTGTGITMRYTF
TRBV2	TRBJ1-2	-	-	TGTGCCAGCAGTGCGGGGGGCAGGGACTATGGCTACACCTTC	CASSAGGRDYGYTF
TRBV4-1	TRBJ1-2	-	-	TGCGCCAGCTCTCCCGGACAGCCTATTGGCTACACCTTC	CASSPGQPIGYTF
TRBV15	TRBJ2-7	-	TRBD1	TGTGCCACCAGCAGAGCAGGGGGCGGTTGGGCCTACGAGCAGTACTTC	CATSRAGGGWAYEQYF
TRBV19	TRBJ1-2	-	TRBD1	TGTGCCAGTAGTATTGGTCAGGGGGCTGGCTATGGCTACACCTTC	CASSIGQGAGYGYTF
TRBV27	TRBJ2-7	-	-	TGTGCCAGCAGTCTCTTAGCGTCCTACGAGCAGTACTTC	CASSLLASYEQYF
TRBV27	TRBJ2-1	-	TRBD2	TGTGCCAGCACCCCCGAGACTAGCGGGGAGGAAAATGAGCAGTTCTTC	CASTPETSGEENEQFF
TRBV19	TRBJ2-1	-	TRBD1	TGTGCCAGTAGTCCGCAGGACAGGGAGAATGAGCAGTTCTTC	CASSPQDRENEQFF
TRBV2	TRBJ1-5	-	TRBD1	TGTGCCAGCAGGGGGGGACAGAGAACGAATAGCAATCAGCCCCAGCATTTT	CASRGGQRTNSNQPQHF
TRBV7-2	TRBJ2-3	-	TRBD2	TGTGCCAGCAGCCGGACTAGCGGGAGCGGAAGAGATACGCAGTATTTT	CASSRTSGSGRDTQYF
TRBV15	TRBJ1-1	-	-	TGTGCCACCAGCAGGACAGAAGTGAACACTGAAGCTTTCTTT	CATSRTEVNTEAFF
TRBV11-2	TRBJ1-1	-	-	TGTGCCAGCAGCAGAGGGACTGAAGCTTTCTTT	CASSRGTEAFF
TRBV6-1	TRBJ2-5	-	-	TGTGCCAGCAGTGCGGCCTGGAGTATCGGGCAAGAGACCCAGTACTTC	CASSAAWSIGQETQYF
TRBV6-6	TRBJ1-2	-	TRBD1	TGTGCCAGCAGTGACAGGGGGAACTATGGCTACACCTTC	CASSDRGNYGYTF
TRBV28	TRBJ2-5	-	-	TGTGCCAGCAGTCCGTCGGGAGCCGGGAAGACCCAGTACTTC	CASSPSGAGKTQYF
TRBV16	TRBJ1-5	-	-	TGTGCCAGCAGCCAATTCACAGGGTTCTCCAATCAGCCCCAGCATTTT	CASSQFTGFSNQPQHF
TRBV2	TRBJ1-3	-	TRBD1	TGTGCCAGCAGTGAACCCCAGGACAGGGATGATGGAAACACCATATATTTT	CASSEPQDRDDGNTIYF
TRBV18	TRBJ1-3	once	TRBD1	TGTGCCAGCTCCCTAACCGGGACAGGGGAATCGTGGTCTGGAAACACCATATATTTT	CASSLTGTGESWSGNTIYF
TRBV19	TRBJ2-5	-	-	TGTGCCAGTAGTATTCCCAGGGAGACCCAGTACTTC	CASSIPRETQYF